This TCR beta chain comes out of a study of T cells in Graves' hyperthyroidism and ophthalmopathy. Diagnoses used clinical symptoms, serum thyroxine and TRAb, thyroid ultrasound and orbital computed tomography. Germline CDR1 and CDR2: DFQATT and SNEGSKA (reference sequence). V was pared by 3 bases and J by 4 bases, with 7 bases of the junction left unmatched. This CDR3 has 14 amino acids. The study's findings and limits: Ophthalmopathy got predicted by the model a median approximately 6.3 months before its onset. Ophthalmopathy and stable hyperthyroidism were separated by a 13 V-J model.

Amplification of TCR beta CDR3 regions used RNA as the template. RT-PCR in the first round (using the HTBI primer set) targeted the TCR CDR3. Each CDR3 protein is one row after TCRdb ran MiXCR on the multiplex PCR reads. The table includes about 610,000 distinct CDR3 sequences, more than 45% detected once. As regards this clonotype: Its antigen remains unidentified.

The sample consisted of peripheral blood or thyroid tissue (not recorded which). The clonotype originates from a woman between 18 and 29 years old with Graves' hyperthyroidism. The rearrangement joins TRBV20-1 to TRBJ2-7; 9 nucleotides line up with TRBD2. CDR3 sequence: CSARTEREEYEQYF. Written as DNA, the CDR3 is TGCAGTGCTAGGACTGAGCGGGAGGAGTACGAGCAGTACTTC.